Following are 32 T cell receptor beta chains from one sample sequenced in a study of blood T cells in healthy people across ages. With a J-beta primer mix and a sample-barcoded 5' primer, a second PCR ran roughly 7 to 11 cycles. TCRdb itself ran the 5' RACE reads through MiXCR, one entry per CDR3 protein. This sample yields 600,000 to 850,000 distinct CDR3 sequences, of which roughly 45% are seen a single time; about 20% belongs to the top ten. Material: blood. All receptors come from a woman aged 60 to 75 in good health.

This clonotype has more than one count but fewer than ten. At one of its ends the junction is not consistent with the germline gene, which may arise from a read error. The chain links TRBV29-1 to TRBJ1-2; D gene uncertain. Germline CDR1 SQVTM, CDR2 ANQGSEA. CDR3 length: 12 amino acids. CDR3 amino acids: CGVQVVDYGYTF. CDR3 bases: TGCGGCGTTCAAGTTGTGGACTATGGCTACACCTTC.

This rearrangement joins TRBV20-1 to TRBJ1-6; D is ambiguous. The CDR3 is 15 residues long. Trimming shortened V by 6 bases and J by 0 bases, and 12 bases separated the two germline ends. The germline V gene encodes CDR1 DFQATT and CDR2 SNEGSKA (reference sequence). The chain's CDR3 is CSARTLSSYNSPLHF. In nucleotides, the CDR3 is TGCAGTGCGCGGACTCTAAGCTCCTATAATTCACCCCTCCACTTT.

This clonotype turned up a few times. This chain connects TRBV7-2 to TRBJ1-4, with D uncertain. The germline V gene has CDR1 SGHTA and CDR2 FQGNSA. The CDR3 length is 12 residues. Trimming stripped 6 bases from V and 10 bases from J, with 12 bases between. The chain's CDR3 is CASRLTVGKLFF. CDR3 in DNA: TGTGCCAGCAGGTTGACCGTGGGAAAACTGTTTTTT.

This clonotype came up many times. The V and J genes are TRBV29-1 and TRBJ2-1, with 11 nucleotides matching TRBD2. CDR3 size: 17 residues. V dropped 4 bases and J dropped 0; count of bases not matched to a gene: 8. Germline values: CDR1 SQVTM, CDR2 ANQGSEA. The CDR3 bases are TGCAGCGTTGTAGGACTAGCGGGCGTGAGCTCCTACAATGAGCAGTTCTTC. Protein product: CSVVGLAGVSSYNEQFF.

This clonotype was found a few times. The V gene is TRBV5-1, the J gene TRBJ2-3; TRBD2 matches at 11 bases. Trimming took 0 bases from V and 1 from J; bases not matched to a gene: 4. This CDR3 has 17 amino acids. Germline CDR1 is SGHRS and CDR2 is YFSETQ. The CDR3 nucleotides are TGCGCCAGCAGCTTGGGACTAGCGGGGCCGGGCACAGATACGCAGTATTTT. Its translation: CASSLGLAGPGTDTQYF.

There are many counts of this clonotype. V usage is TRBV16 and J usage is TRBJ1-5; D may be TRBD1 (5 bases). Germline V gene data show CDR1 as KGHSY and CDR2 as FQNENV. V was trimmed by 1 base and J by 3 bases, leaving 19 bases between them. CDR3 length: 18 residues. The CDR3 sequence is CASSQFLRAGRDNQPQHF. Here the CDR3 DNA reads TGTGCCAGCAGCCAATTTCTCCGGGCGGGCAGGGACAATCAGCCCCAGCATTTT.

The chain couples TRBV9 to TRBJ2-1; TRBD2 matches at 7 bases. Per germline, CDR1 SGDLS and CDR2 YYNGEE. There are 15 residues in the CDR3. J gave up 7 bases and V 4 bases, and 11 bases lay outside the gene matches. The CDR3 DNA reads TGTGCCAGCAGCCCCCTTAGCGGGCCGTCGAATGAGCAGTTCTTC. It yields the protein CASSPLSGPSNEQFF. Variable domain in full (rest from reference TRBV9 and TRBJ2-1): DSGVTQTPKHLITATGQRVTLRCSPRSGDLSVYWYQQSLDQGLQFLIQYYNGEERAKGNILERFSAQQFPDLHSELNLSSLELGDSALYFCASSPLSGPSNEQFFGPGTRLTVL.

The chain carries TRBV18 and TRBJ2-1; D uncertain. The CDR3 extends over 13 amino acids. CDR1 is KGHSH and CDR2 is LQKENI in the germline V gene. V lost 2 bases to trimming and J lost 7 bases, with 9 bases between them. CDR3 sequence reads: CASSPYKQNEQFF. CDR3 bases: TGTGCCAGCTCACCATATAAACAAAATGAGCAGTTCTTC. Filled out from reference TRBV18 and TRBJ2-1, the complete variable domain reads NAGVMQNPRHLVRRRGQEARLRCSPMKGHSHVYWYRQLPEEGLKFMVYLQKENIIDESGMPKERFSAEFPKEGPSILRIQQVVRGDSAAYFCASSPYKQNEQFFGPGTRLTVL.

CDR3 nucleotide sequence: TGTGCCACCAGCCGAGGACAGGGTGAATCACCCCTCCACTTT. Protein sequence: CATSRGQGESPLHF. The chain uses TRBV15 and TRBJ1-6; 8 positions match TRBD1. CDR3 length: 14 residues. J gave up 10 bases and V 5 bases, and 7 bases lay outside the gene matches. The germline CDR1 and CDR2 sequences are LNHNV and YYDKDF (reference sequence).

With respect to this clonotype: One base away lies a much larger clone, so this may be a sequencing read error. The genes are TRBV10-3 and TRBJ2-5; TRBD2 aligns across 8 bases. CDR3 length equals 14 residues. Germline trimming cut 6 bases from V and 5 bases from J; bases unmatched to any gene: 8. CDR1 ENHRY and CDR2 SYGVKD come from the germline V gene. The CDR3 coding sequence is TGTGCCATCAGGGACGGAGCGGGAGTGGAGACCCAGTACTTC. Translating it yields CAIRDGAGVETQYF.

The rearrangement joins TRBV30 to TRBJ2-1; no firm D call. V shed 3 bases and J shed 0 bases, with 6 bases lying between them. The germline CDR1 and CDR2 sequences are GTSNPN and SVGIG (reference sequence). The CDR3 spans 13 residues. CDR3 bases: TGTGCCTGGAGGGGAACCTCCTACAATGAGCAGTTCTTC. Its protein product is CAWRGTSYNEQFF.

CDR3 loop: CASIWAGETQYF. The CDR3 DNA sequence: TGTGCCAGCATTTGGGCAGGAGAGACCCAGTACTTC. The chain combines TRBV12-3 or TRBV12-4 with TRBJ2-5; D remains ambiguous. The CDR3 is 12 residues long. V was shortened by 7 bases and J by 4 bases, with 10 bases between the two germline ends.

This clonotype appeared a single time. The gene calls are TRBV4-1 and TRBJ2-5; 7 nucleotides agree with TRBD2. The DNA end favors TRBJ2-7, so the J call may be wrong. Germline CDR1 and CDR2: MGHRA and YSYEKL. This CDR3 region has 15 residues. In DNA, the CDR3 is TGCGCCAGCAGCCAAGAGGGAGGGTACTTGGACGAGCAGTACTTC. Its translation is CASSQEGGYLDEQYF.

The table lists this clonotype with a few counts. V usage is TRBV7-2 and J usage is TRBJ2-4; D possibly corresponds to TRBD1 (5 bases). The CDR3 has 14 amino acids. V lost 1 base, J lost 2 bases, and 6 bases lay in between. Germline values: CDR1 SGHTA, CDR2 FQGNSA. In DNA form, the CDR3 reads TGTGCCAGCAGCTTAGAGGGGACCAAAAACATTCAGTACTTC. Protein product: CASSLEGTKNIQYF.

There are a few counts of this clonotype. J is TRBJ2-3 and V is TRBV7-3; D is unresolved. Trimming stripped 1 base from V and 5 bases from J, with 10 bases between. CDR3 length equals 14 residues. Germline-derived CDR1 and CDR2 are SGHTA and FQGTGA. DNA for the CDR3: TGTGCCAGCAGCTTAAACCCCCGGAGAGATACGCAGTATTTT. Protein product: CASSLNPRRDTQYF.

The chain joins TRBV29-1 to TRBJ1-4; 7 nucleotides match TRBD1. V gave up 7 bases and J gave up 0 bases; unmatched junction bases: 8. The CDR3 sequence is 15 residues long. Looked up from germline, CDR1 is SQVTM and CDR2 is ANQGSEA. The CDR3 nucleotides are TGCAGCGCAAAACAGGGGTCGGCAACTAATGAAAAACTGTTTTTT. Encoded protein: CSAKQGSATNEKLFF.

This clonotype was observed many times. J is TRBJ2-7 and V is TRBV13; D is possibly TRBD2 (5 bases). CDR1 is PRHDT and CDR2 is FYEKMQ in the germline V gene (reference sequence). The V end was cut by 5 bases, the J end by 0 bases, with 14 bases between. The CDR3 is made up of 15 amino acids. CDR3 sequence: CASSHGESFSYEQYF. The DNA of the CDR3 is TGTGCCAGCAGCCACGGGGAATCGTTCTCCTACGAGCAGTACTTC.

The sample holds one count of this clonotype. This rearrangement joins TRBV6-5 to TRBJ1-1, with TRBD1 matching over 7 bases. The CDR3 contains 13 residues. The J segment lost 0 bases and the V segment lost 8 bases, leaving 3 bases of the junction unmatched. Germline V gene sequence: CDR1 MNHEY, CDR2 SVGAGI. CDR3 sequence reads: CASGTGVNTEAFF. The CDR3, as DNA: TGTGCCAGCGGAACAGGGGTGAACACTGAAGCTTTCTTT.

V and J are TRBV5-4 and TRBJ2-1; tentatively, D is TRBD2 (6 bases). V lost 3 bases and J 5 bases, leaving 18 bases between the germline ends. CDR3 length equals 16 residues. Germline V gene lookup returns CDR1 SGHNT and CDR2 YYREEE (reference sequence). The CDR3 protein is CASSSEGTRLHNEQFF. The CDR3 DNA is TGTGCCAGCAGCTCGGAGGGGACTCGACTCCACAATGAGCAGTTCTTC.

The J gene is TRBJ2-5, the V gene TRBV6-2 or TRBV6-3; 8 nucleotides line up with TRBD2. Germline V CDR1 and CDR2: MNHEY, SVGEGT. The CDR3 covers 15 residues. The V and J ends lost 4 bases and 5 bases, in that order; junction bases with no gene match: 9. The CDR3 DNA is TGTGCCAGCAGTTCGAACGGACTAGCACGGGAGACCCAGTACTTC. Protein: CASSSNGLARETQYF.

V and J are TRBV28 and TRBJ2-5, with 12 bases lining up with TRBD2. The ends lost 5 bases at V and 11 bases at J; junction bases unmatched: 9. The CDR3 spans 14 residues. Germline V CDR1 and CDR2: MDHEN, SYDVKM. The CDR3 sequence: CASSPRLAGVEQYF. CDR3 coding DNA: TGTGCCAGCAGTCCTCGACTAGCGGGGGTTGAGCAGTACTTC.

The rearrangement joins TRBV7-9 to TRBJ1-1; 10 positions match TRBD1. V lost 4 bases to trimming and J lost 6 bases; unmatched junction nucleotides: 14. This CDR3 spans 17 amino acids. Looked up from germline, CDR1 is SEHNR and CDR2 is FQNEAQ (reference sequence). CDR3 nucleotides: TGTGCCAGCAGCTCCAAACGAGCCGGGACAGGGGCATCTGAAGCTTTCTTT. This gives the protein CASSSKRAGTGASEAFF.

V gene TRBV21-1 combines with J gene TRBJ1-4. TRBV21-1 is deemed a pseudogene. The CDR3 has 14 amino acids. CDR3 in amino acids: CASTLVAENEKLFF. In DNA, the CDR3 is TGTGCCAGCACCTTGGTGGCAGAAAATGAAAAACTGTTTTTT.

Regarding this clonotype: Mismatch with germline at one junction end may stem from a read error. V usage is TRBV7-2 and J usage is TRBJ2-7; no firm D call. This CDR3 is built from 14 residues. Germline CDR1 and CDR2: SGHTA and FQGNSA. CDR3 sequence reads: CASSLKHRSYGQYF. The CDR3 DNA follows: TGTGCCAGCAGCTTAAAACACCGCTCCTACGGGCAGTACTTC.

This clonotype occurred a few times. The rearrangement joins TRBV28 to TRBJ1-6, with D maybe TRBD1 (5 bases). Germline V gene lookup returns CDR1 MDHEN and CDR2 SYDVKM. The length of the CDR3 is 14 residues. V was clipped by 3 bases and J by 4 bases, with 7 bases between them. The CDR3 here is CASSFQGYNSPLHF. As DNA, the CDR3 is TGTGCCAGCAGTTTCCAGGGATATAATTCACCCCTCCACTTT. Drawing the rest from reference TRBV28 and TRBJ1-6, the complete variable domain is DVKVTQSSRYLVKRTGEKVFLECVQDMDHENMFWYRQDPGLGLRLIYFSYDVKMKEKGDIPEGYSVSREKKERFSLILESASTNQTSMYLCASSFQGYNSPLHFGNGTRLTVT.

The chain is built from TRBV7-9 and TRBJ2-7; 8 positions match TRBD2. Per germline, CDR1 SEHNR and CDR2 FQNEAQ (reference sequence). V was pared by 0 bases and J by 3 bases, with 10 bases of the junction left unmatched. The length of the CDR3 is 17 residues. This CDR3 is CASSLASGSGGNYEQYF. The CDR3 DNA follows: TGTGCCAGCAGCTTAGCGAGTGGGAGCGGGGGAAACTACGAGCAGTACTTC.

This chain connects TRBV12-3 or TRBV12-4 to TRBJ1-1; D remains unclear. The CDR3 is made up of 13 amino acids. Trimming cost V 7 bases and J 11 bases, with 20 bases left between them. CDR3 in amino acids: CASNNMGPLGAFF. CDR3 DNA: TGTGCCAGCAACAACATGGGTCCCCTGGGGGCTTTCTTT.

This clonotype was seen a handful of times. The chain joins TRBV7-2 to TRBJ2-1; D call uncertain. Germline V gene lookup returns CDR1 SGHTA and CDR2 FQGNSA. The CDR3 length is 14 residues. With 3 bases removed from V and 10 bases from J, the gap between germline ends came to 16 bases. As DNA, the CDR3 is TGTGCCAGCAGCTTGGTCCTTCATGGTGGGGAGCAGTTCTTC. It is translated as CASSLVLHGGEQFF.

This chain uses TRBV7-9 with TRBJ2-7; D uncertain. Germline CDR1 reads SEHNR; CDR2 reads FQNEAQ (reference sequence). The CDR3 is 14 amino acids. Trimming pared 4 bases from V and 7 bases from J, leaving 17 bases between. The CDR3 DNA is TGTGCCAGCAGCTCCCGGCAGCGAAACAATGAGCAGTACTTC. It specifies CASSSRQRNNEQYF.

The chain is built from TRBV29-1 and TRBJ1-2; D not certain. CDR1 is SQVTM and CDR2 is ANQGSEA in the germline V gene. V was shortened by 4 bases and J by 6 bases, with 12 bases between the two germline ends. This CDR3 has 12 residues. CDR3 residues: CSVVPGTDGYTF. Written as DNA, the CDR3 is TGCAGCGTTGTCCCCGGAACCGATGGCTACACCTTC.

V usage is TRBV29-1 and J usage is TRBJ2-3; 9 bases map to TRBD2. Germline V CDR1 and CDR2: SQVTM, ANQGSEA. The CDR3 is made up of 15 amino acids. The trim removed 0 bases at V and 4 bases at J, leaving 5 bases unmatched. CDR3 nucleotide sequence: TGCAGCGTTGAAGAGGGGACTAGCCGCTCAGATACGCAGTATTTT. Protein product: CSVEEGTSRSDTQYF.

V is TRBV3-1 and J is TRBJ1-6; TRBD1 matches at 7 bases. Germline lookup yields CDR1 LGHDT and CDR2 YNNKEL (reference sequence). This CDR3 contains 15 residues. V dropped 4 bases and J dropped 10; count of bases not matched to a gene: 10. CDR3 nucleotide sequence: TGTGCCAGCAGCCCAGCACAGGGGTTTTACTCACCCCTCCACTTT. Protein: CASSPAQGFYSPLHF.